A single sample gave rise to the 27 T cell receptor beta chains below, sequenced in a study of blood T cell repertoires in COVID-19. The method was immunoSEQ multiplex PCR; TCRdb's version includes in-frame clones alone and lacks a portion of them. The data show about 240,000 clones, with 65% to 90% seen just once and roughly 5.3% held by the top ten. The sample taken for sequencing was peripheral blood. These receptors all come from a man aged 45-65 years with COVID-19, enrolled during active disease.

This chain links TRBV10-2 with TRBJ1-2; 7 bases match TRBD1. This CDR3 spans 15 amino acids. With V trimmed by 3 bases and J by 0 bases, 4 bases remained unmatched. Germline CDR1 reads WSHSY; CDR2 reads SAAADI. CDR3 DNA sequence: TGCGCCAGCAGTGACCGGGACAGCCCTAACTATGGCTACACCTTC. This translates into CASSDRDSPNYGYTF.

The chain has TRBV30 and TRBJ2-7, with D possibly TRBD1 on 5 matching bases. V was cut by 2 bases and J by 2 bases, with 13 bases left in between. The CDR3 has 14 amino acids. The V gene's germline CDR1 is GTSNPN and CDR2 SVGIG (reference sequence). Written as DNA, the CDR3 is TGTGCCTGGAGTTTCGACAGTTCGACCTACGAGCAGTACTTC. This codes for CAWSFDSSTYEQYF.

The CDR3 loop is CASSAVTGYYEQYF. CDR3 bases: TGTGCCAGCAGCGCAGTGACAGGGTACTACGAGCAGTACTTC. The chain carries TRBV7-2 and TRBJ2-7; TRBD1 matches 7 bases. The CDR3 contains 14 residues. V dropped 5 bases and J dropped 3; count of bases not matched to a gene: 7. The V gene's germline CDR1 is SGHTA and CDR2 FQGNSA.

V usage is TRBV25-1 and J usage is TRBJ1-5; no clear D. This CDR3 is 14 amino acids long. The germline V gene encodes CDR1 MGHDK and CDR2 SYGVNS. The V end was cut by 0 bases, the J end by 1 base, with 4 bases between. The CDR3 protein is CASSEYGSNQPQHF. The CDR3 nucleotides are TGTGCCAGCAGTGAATATGGCAGCAATCAGCCCCAGCATTTT.

The chain joins TRBV29-1 to TRBJ1-1, with D possibly being TRBD1 (6 bases). The length of the CDR3 is 14 residues. Germline CDR1 reads SQVTM; CDR2 reads ANQGSEA. V was shortened by 1 base and J by 2 bases, with 11 bases between the two germline ends. CDR3 in DNA: TGCAGCGTTGAAGCCCGGACAGCCAACACTGAAGCTTTCTTT. This sequence encodes CSVEARTANTEAFF. The full variable domain, with the rest looked up from reference TRBV29-1 and TRBJ1-1, is SAVISQKPSRDICQRGTSLTIQCQVDSQVTMMFWYRQQPGQSLTLIATANQGSEATYESGFVIDKFPISRPNLTFSTLTVSNMSPEDSSIYLCSVEARTANTEAFFGQGTRLTVV.

The chain joins TRBV7-8 to TRBJ2-2; 8 bases line up with TRBD1. V was clipped by 5 bases and J by 6 bases; unmatched bases: 11. Germline lookup yields CDR1 SGHVS and CDR2 FQNEAQ. The CDR3 length is 16 residues. The CDR3 nucleotides are TGTGCCAGCAGCCCGAGGACAGGGTCGAGTTCCGGGGAGCTGTTTTTT. Translating gives CASSPRTGSSSGELFF.

The V and J genes are TRBV6-1 and TRBJ2-7; 9 positions match TRBD1. The germline V gene encodes CDR1 MNHNS and CDR2 SASEGT. CDR3 length: 14 residues. V was clipped by 3 bases and J by 6 bases; unmatched bases: 6. The CDR3 DNA reads TGTGCCAGCAGTGAGCCGGGACAGGGAATCGAGCAGTACTTC. It codes for CASSEPGQGIEQYF.

This clone was recorded many times. V and J are TRBV29-1 and TRBJ1-2; no firm D call. The germline V gene encodes CDR1 SQVTM and CDR2 ANQGSEA. This CDR3 is built from 11 residues. Trimming removed 6 bases at V and 7 bases at J, with 12 bases between. For the CDR3, the DNA is TGCAGCGTCACTCGAGGCGGTGGCTACACCTTC. It yields the protein CSVTRGGGYTF.

This clone showed up just once. The rearrangement uses TRBV6-5 and TRBJ2-7; D gene unclear. The CDR3 loop spans 11 amino acids. Germline values: CDR1 MNHEY, CDR2 SVGAGI. Trimming took off 8 bases at V and 4 bases at J, with 9 bases between the two ends. CDR3 sequence reads: CASGTAYEQYF. The CDR3 nucleotides are TGTGCCAGCGGTACAGCTTACGAGCAGTACTTC.

The CDR3 region is CASRRTVASDQPQHF. In DNA form, the CDR3 reads TGTGCCAGCAGAAGGACAGTGGCATCGGATCAGCCCCAGCATTTT. The genes are TRBV6-5 and TRBJ1-5, with a possible D match to TRBD1 (6 bases). CDR1 is MNHEY and CDR2 is SVGAGI in the germline V gene. The CDR3 runs 15 residues. The V end was cut by 6 bases, the J end by 5 bases, with 17 bases between.

The chain employs TRBV5-5 and TRBJ1-1, with D possibly TRBD1 on 5 matching bases. This CDR3 is built from 13 residues. The V end lost 1 base, the J end lost 5 bases, and 9 bases lay between the germline ends. Germline loops: CDR1 SGHKS, CDR2 YYEKEE (reference sequence). Written as DNA, the CDR3 is TGTGCCAGCAGCTTGTTTGGGGGGACTGAAGCTTTCTTT. As protein: CASSLFGGTEAFF.

V and J are TRBV7-2 and TRBJ2-7; 9 bases are shared with TRBD1. CDR1 is SGHTA and CDR2 is FQGNSA in the germline V gene. After removal of 5 bases from V and 2 bases from J, the junction contained 4 bases not matched to a gene. The CDR3 totals 14 residues. The CDR3 nucleotides read TGTGCCAGCAGCCCGGGACAGGGACCCTACGAGCAGTACTTC. Its protein product is CASSPGQGPYEQYF.

The chain links TRBV3-1 (or the pseudogene TRBV3-2) to TRBJ2-3, with 8 bases identical to TRBD2. This CDR3 comprises 16 residues. Germline CDR1 and CDR2: LGHDT and YNNKEL (reference sequence). With 4 bases clipped from V and 6 bases from J, the junction kept 12 bases outside the gene matches. CDR3 residues: CASSPLTSANFDTQYF. CDR3 DNA sequence: TGTGCCAGCAGCCCGCTGACTAGCGCTAATTTCGATACGCAGTATTTT.

The rearrangement uses TRBV7-8 and TRBJ2-2, with 8 nucleotides matching TRBD2. J gave up 7 bases and V 2 bases, and 15 bases lay outside the gene matches. From germline, CDR1 is SGHVS and CDR2 FQNEAQ. This CDR3 has 18 amino acids. CDR3 in amino acids: CASSLRGRGVSRGGELFF. DNA of the CDR3: TGTGCCAGCAGCTTACGGGGGCGGGGGGTATCCCGCGGCGGGGAGCTGTTTTTT.

V usage is TRBV5-1 and J usage is TRBJ2-5; 7 nucleotides align to TRBD2. Germline V gene sequence: CDR1 SGHRS, CDR2 YFSETQ. The CDR3 runs 15 residues. The J segment lost 3 bases and the V segment lost 2 bases, leaving 7 bases of the junction unmatched. CDR3 bases: TGCGCCAGCAGCTTTGGCGGGGGTACCAAAGAGACCCAGTACTTC. It translates to CASSFGGGTKETQYF.

The rearrangement links TRBV4-1 to TRBJ2-4; D gene uncertain. Trimming removed 0 bases at V and 4 bases at J, with 7 bases between. This CDR3 is 14 amino acids long. Germline-derived CDR1 and CDR2 are MGHRA and YSYEKL. The CDR3 reads CASSQDEAKNIQYF. The CDR3, as DNA: TGCGCCAGCAGCCAAGATGAGGCTAAAAACATTCAGTACTTC.

The chain is built from TRBV3-1 (or the pseudogene TRBV3-2) and TRBJ1-2; the D gene is possibly TRBD1 (6 bases). V was shortened by 2 bases and J by 0 bases, with 13 bases between the two germline ends. CDR3 length: 16 residues. Germline V CDR1 and CDR2: LGHDT, YNNKEL (reference sequence). CDR3 nucleotides: TGTGCCAGCAGCCAACGGGGGGCACACGCTAACTATGGCTACACCTTC. The encoded protein is CASSQRGAHANYGYTF.

The gene calls are TRBV6-5 and TRBJ2-1; TRBD2 agrees at 14 bases. From germline, CDR1 is MNHEY and CDR2 SVGAGI. This CDR3 is built from 15 residues. V lost 6 bases, J lost 9 bases, and 7 bases stayed unmatched. The CDR3 DNA reads as TGTGCCAGCAGGTCCGGGACTAGCGGGGGTTTTGAGCAGTTCTTC. This gives the protein CASRSGTSGGFEQFF.

This chain uses TRBV6-2 or TRBV6-3 with TRBJ2-3; D possibly corresponds to TRBD1 (6 bases). Germline values: CDR1 MNHEY, CDR2 SVGEGT. V lost 4 bases to trimming and J lost 2 bases, with 13 bases between them. The CDR3 length is 15 residues. DNA of the CDR3: TGTGCCAGCAGTTCCAGGGGAATAAACACAGATACGCAGTATTTT. The encoded protein is CASSSRGINTDTQYF.

The rearrangement joins TRBV6-5 to TRBJ2-7; D is perhaps TRBD1 (5 bases). V was cut by 7 bases and J by 2 bases, with 18 bases left in between. The CDR3 covers 15 residues. Germline V gene data show CDR1 as MNHEY and CDR2 as SVGAGI. The CDR3 DNA sequence: TGTGCCAGCACACCAAGAGGACATTGGGCCTACGAGCAGTACTTC. It translates to CASTPRGHWAYEQYF.

This clone was observed a single time. The chain employs TRBV7-2 and TRBJ2-7, with a weak D call TRBD2 (6 bases). The germline CDR1 and CDR2 sequences are SGHTA and FQGNSA. The CDR3 sequence is 19 residues long. V lost 4 bases to trimming and J lost 4 bases, with 29 bases between them. The CDR3 is CASSSALRDSTFYLYEQYF. The CDR3 DNA follows: TGTGCCAGCAGCTCGGCTCTAAGGGACTCCACGTTTTATTTGTACGAGCAGTACTTC.

This chain connects TRBV9 to TRBJ1-1; D remains ambiguous. The CDR3 loop spans 14 amino acids. Germline assignment: CDR1 SGDLS and CDR2 YYNGEE. Trimming took off 3 bases at V and 0 bases at J, with 9 bases between the two ends. CDR3 sequence reads: CASSAVGVNTEAFF. In DNA, the CDR3 is TGTGCCAGCAGCGCCGTAGGAGTGAACACTGAAGCTTTCTTT.

V and J are TRBV11-3 and TRBJ2-3; 8 bases map to TRBD1. CDR3 length: 14 residues. Germline lookup yields CDR1 SGHNT and CDR2 YENEEA. V lost 5 bases to trimming and J lost 6 bases; unmatched junction nucleotides: 7. CDR3 protein: CASSQRQGMDTQYF. In DNA form, the CDR3 reads TGTGCCAGCAGCCAAAGACAGGGGATGGATACGCAGTATTTT. The full variable domain, in which reference TRBV11-3 and TRBJ2-3 provide the parts outside the CDR3, is EAGVVQSPRYKIIEKKQPVAFWCNPISGHNTLYWYLQNLGQGPELLIRYENEEAVDDSQLPKDRFSAERLKGVDSTLKIQPAELGDSAVYLCASSQRQGMDTQYFGPGTRLTVL.

At least ten counts were recorded for this clone. The genes are TRBV9 and TRBJ2-2; D remains unclear. CDR3 size: 14 residues. CDR1 SGDLS and CDR2 YYNGEE come from the germline V gene. V gave up 3 bases and J gave up 4 bases, with 10 bases separating them. The CDR3 nucleotides are TGTGCCAGCAGCGCGGTGTTTGGCACCGGGGAGCTGTTTTTT. This encodes CASSAVFGTGELFF.

The rearrangement uses TRBV5-1 and TRBJ2-5; TRBD2 matches at 8 bases. From germline, CDR1 is SGHRS and CDR2 YFSETQ. V lost 4 bases, J lost 4 bases, and 12 bases stayed unmatched. The CDR3 length is 16 residues. CDR3 in DNA: TGCGCCAGCAGCCGTGTGCGGGGGGTAGGCGGAGAGACCCAGTACTTC. Amino acid sequence: CASSRVRGVGGETQYF.

This chain connects TRBV7-9 to TRBJ2-7; 10 bases fit TRBD1. Germline trimming cut 4 bases from V and 6 bases from J; bases unmatched to any gene: 6. This CDR3 contains 14 residues. Germline CDR1 reads SEHNR; CDR2 reads FQNEAQ (reference sequence). The CDR3 region has the DNA TGTGCCAGCAGCTGGGGGACAGGGGTGCCCGAGCAGTACTTC. Protein: CASSWGTGVPEQYF. The full variable domain, in which reference TRBV7-9 and TRBJ2-7 provide the parts outside the CDR3, is DTGVSQNPRHKITKRGQNVTFRCDPISEHNRLYWYRQTLGQGPEFLTYFQNEAQLEKSRLLSDRFSAERPKGSFSTLEIQRTEQGDSAMYLCASSWGTGVPEQYFGPGTRLTVT.

This rearrangement joins TRBV5-1 to TRBJ2-7, with 7 bases matching TRBD1. V lost 4 bases to trimming and J lost 2 bases; unmatched junction nucleotides: 3. There are 13 residues in the CDR3. Germline CDR1 SGHRS, CDR2 YFSETQ. This chain's CDR3 is CASSITGAYEQYF. The CDR3, as DNA: TGCGCCAGCAGCATTACAGGGGCCTACGAGCAGTACTTC.